The rows below give T cell receptor beta chains drawn from one sample of a study of T-cell reconstitution after alpha-beta-depleted transplantation in children. TCRdb used MiXCR to reprocess the PCR reads, holding one entry per CDR3 protein. The sample records about 130,000 distinct CDR3 sequences, about 9.6% being singletons. The specimen comprised PBMCs, mostly from graft donor cells, sampled 180 days after TCRalphabeta/CD19-depleted stem cell transplant. The receptors derive from a girl younger than two who had a stem cell transplant for combined immunodeficiency, so the T cells may come from the graft donor. Each CDR3 is given with its conserved first and last residue. A D gene is named only where the DNA matches it firmly. Only part of the rows carry a size: once, few, many, or a class if the clone is expanded.

NA | TRBJ2-5 | TRBV18 | TRBD1 | TGTGCCAGCTCACTGGAGACAGGGCCTCAAGAGACCCAGTACTTC | CASSLETGPQETQYF
many | TRBJ2-1 | TRBV10-3 | NA | TGTGCCATCAGCGAGGGAGGCTGGGATGAGCAGTTCTTC | CAISEGGWDEQFF
NA | TRBJ1-2 | TRBV20-1 | NA | TGCAGTGCCGGAGGGGGTTCAGAACCAGCTAACTATGGCTACACCTTC | CSAGGGSEPANYGYTF
NA | TRBJ1-2 | TRBV7-9 | NA | TGTGCCAGCAGCCTCGACAGTTCGTCTGGCTACACCTTC | CASSLDSSSGYTF
NA | TRBJ1-1 | TRBV5-5 | NA | TGTGCCAGCAGCGGGGATCCAACTGAAGCTTTCTTT | CASSGDPTEAFF
few | TRBJ1-3 | TRBV7-3 | NA | TGTGCCAGCAGCTTAACGGGGGGCGCCTCTGGAAACACCATATATTTT | CASSLTGGASGNTIYF
few | TRBJ2-1 | TRBV12-3/TRBV12-4 | NA | TGTGCCAGCAGAGCAGACAGGCCCGCAGGGGATGAGCAGTTCTTC | CASRADRPAGDEQFF
many | TRBJ2-5 | TRBV12-3/TRBV12-4 | NA | TGTGCCAGCAGTTTGGGAGGACAAGAGACCCAGTACTTC | CASSLGGQETQYF
few | TRBJ2-3 | TRBV12-3/TRBV12-4 | TRBD1 | TGTGCCAGCAGCCTGGACAGGGGGCGAATCAAAGATACGCAGTATTTT | CASSLDRGRIKDTQYF
NA | TRBJ2-1 | TRBV20-1 | NA | TGCAGTGCTAGGCGGGTTGGGGACAATGAGCAGTTCTTC | CSARRVGDNEQFF
NA | TRBJ2-4 | TRBV7-2 | TRBD2 | TGTGCCAGCAGCTTCGGGCGGGAGGTGAACATTCAGTACTTC | CASSFGREVNIQYF
NA | TRBJ2-3 | TRBV7-6 | TRBD1 | TGTGCCAGCAGCTTAGCAAGAACAGGGGAGAGCACAGATACGCAGTATTTT | CASSLARTGESTDTQYF
many | TRBJ1-1 | TRBV7-6 | NA | TGTGCCAGCAGCTTAGGTGGACAGAACACTGAAGCTTTCTTT | CASSLGGQNTEAFF
few | TRBJ2-6 | TRBV4-3 | TRBD1 | TGCGCCAGCAGTAGGACAGGGGGCGTTCGTGGGGCCAACGTCCTGACTTTC | CASSRTGGVRGANVLTF
few | TRBJ2-7 | TRBV4-3 | TRBD1 | TGCGCCAGCAGCCTCGGGACAGGGTACTACGAGCAGTACTTC | CASSLGTGYYEQYF
few | TRBJ1-6 | TRBV6-1 | TRBD1 | TGTGCCAGCAGTGTTTTCCGGGACAGGAAATCACCCCTCCACTTT | CASSVFRDRKSPLHF
few | TRBJ2-7 | TRBV7-2 | NA | TGTGCCAGCAGCCCCAGGGGGCCAGGACTAGCGCGCGAGCAGTACTTC | CASSPRGPGLAREQYF
NA | TRBJ2-1 | TRBV7-2 | NA | TGTGCCAGCAGCTTACCGGCCAGAACGCGGGAGCAGTTCTTC | CASSLPARTREQFF
few | TRBJ2-7 | TRBV7-2 | TRBD2 | TGTGCCAGCAGCCGACTAGCGGGACCCCTATACGAGCAGTACTTC | CASSRLAGPLYEQYF
many | TRBJ2-7 | TRBV4-2 | NA | TGTGCCAGCAGCCACCCTGGAGCCTACGAGCAGTACTTC | CASSHPGAYEQYF
few | TRBJ2-3 | TRBV7-3 | TRBD2 | TGTGCCAGCAGCCAAACGAGACTAGCGGGAGAATTGAATACGCAGTATTTT | CASSQTRLAGELNTQYF
few | TRBJ2-3 | TRBV20-1 | TRBD2 | TGCAGTGCCTCCCCCGGCGGGGGGCCAGATACGCAGTATTTT | CSASPGGGPDTQYF
few | TRBJ2-3 | TRBV19 | NA | TGTGCCAGACGGTTGCGGCAGTCCACAGATACGCAGTATTTT | CARRLRQSTDTQYF
NA | TRBJ2-2 | TRBV7-8 | TRBD1 | TGTGCCAGCAGCGCGCCCGGGACAGCTTGGACCGGGGAGCTGTTTTTT | CASSAPGTAWTGELFF
few | TRBJ2-4 | TRBV20-1 | NA | TGCAGTGCTTTTAGGGGTGGTGGGGACATTCAGTACTTC | CSAFRGGGDIQYF
once | TRBJ2-5 | TRBV20-1 | NA | TGCAGTGCTAACAGGGAATTGGTAGAGACCCAGTACTTC | CSANRELVETQYF
few | TRBJ2-3 | TRBV20-1 | NA | TGCAGTGCTCGGGGGACGTACACAGATACGCAGTATTTT | CSARGTYTDTQYF
NA | TRBJ2-3 | TRBV3-1 | TRBD2 | TGTGCCAGCAGCCGTACGGCGGTTGCGGGGGGCACGGGGGATACGCAGTATTTT | CASSRTAVAGGTGDTQYF
few | TRBJ2-5 | TRBV14 | TRBD2 | TGTGCCAGACGGGGGGTACAAGAGACCCAGTACTTC | CARRGVQETQYF
NA | TRBJ2-7 | TRBV5-5 | TRBD1 | TGTGCCAGCAGCTTCGGGGGGACAGGGAGGTACGAGCAGTACTTC | CASSFGGTGRYEQYF
few | TRBJ2-7 | TRBV10-3 | TRBD2 | TGTGCCATTAGTGGGGGGGCCTACGAGCAGTACTTC | CAISGGAYEQYF
NA | TRBJ2-5 | TRBV20-1 | NA | TGCAGTGCTAGAGATCAGTCGGAGACCCAGTACTTC | CSARDQSETQYF
many | TRBJ2-7 | TRBV29-1 | NA | TGCAGCGTTGGTAGTGGAGCTAGCTCCTACGAGCAGTACTTC | CSVGSGASSYEQYF
few | TRBJ2-3 | TRBV29-1 | NA | TGCAGCTGGAAACAGGATCAGAGAGGCACAGATACGCAGTATTTT | CSWKQDQRGTDTQYF
few | TRBJ1-1 | TRBV9 | TRBD1 | TGTGCCAGCAGCCCACGGACAGGGATGAACACTGAAGCTTTCTTT | CASSPRTGMNTEAFF
few | TRBJ2-1 | TRBV7-2 | NA | TGTGCCAGCAGCTTAGCCGGGACTCGGGACAATGAGCAGTTCTTC | CASSLAGTRDNEQFF
many | TRBJ2-7 | TRBV20-1 | NA | TGCAGTGCGCCCGGGTCCTCCTACGAGCAGTACTTC | CSAPGSSYEQYF